One TCR beta chain is described in this entry. Its matching antigen is unknown. The CDR3 is made up of 14 amino acids. Between the trimmed V and J ends, which lost 5 bases and 5 bases, there was a span of 13 bases. Per germline, CDR1 MNHEY and CDR2 SMNVEV (reference sequence). TCR cDNA molecules each had a unique molecular identifier. MiXCR was run by TCRdb on the 5' RACE reads, yielding one entry per CDR3 protein. The sample has 40,000 or so distinct CDR3 sequences; around 5.2% are singletons. The sample originates from a study of spatial heterogeneity in lung cancer. Whole-study findings and limits: Tumor TCRs that were ubiquitous and expanded showed up in blood more at resection than follow-up.

As for time point: sample taken at primary tumor resection. Extraction of whole RNA from tumor, nontumor lung or frozen PBMC preceded unsorted sequencing. 55 to 80 TRACERx patients with early, untreated non-small cell lung cancer donated samples. Sequencing used PBMCs, obtained at surgery. The chain is built from TRBV27 and TRBJ2-1; D may correspond to TRBD1 or TRBD2 (5 bases each). This sequence originates from a female donor with early-stage non-small cell lung cancer. Here the CDR3 reads CASSPRDGHNEQFF. CDR3 nucleotide sequence: TGTGCCAGCAGTCCCCGGGACGGCCACAATGAGCAGTTCTTC.